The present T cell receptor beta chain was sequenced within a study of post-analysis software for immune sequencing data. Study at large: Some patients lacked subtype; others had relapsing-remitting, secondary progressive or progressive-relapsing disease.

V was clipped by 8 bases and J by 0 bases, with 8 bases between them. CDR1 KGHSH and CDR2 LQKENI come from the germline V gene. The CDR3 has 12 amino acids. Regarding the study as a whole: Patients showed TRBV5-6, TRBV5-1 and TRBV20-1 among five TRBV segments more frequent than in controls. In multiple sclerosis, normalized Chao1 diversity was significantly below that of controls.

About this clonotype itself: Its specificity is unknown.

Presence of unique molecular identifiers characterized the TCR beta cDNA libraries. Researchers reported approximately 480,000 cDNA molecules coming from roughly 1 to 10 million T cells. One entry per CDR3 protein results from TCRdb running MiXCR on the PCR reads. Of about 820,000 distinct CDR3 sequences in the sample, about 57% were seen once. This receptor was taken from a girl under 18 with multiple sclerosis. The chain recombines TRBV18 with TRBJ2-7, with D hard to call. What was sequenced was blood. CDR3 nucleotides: TGTGCCAGCCTCCAAGGCTCCTACGAGCAGTACTTC. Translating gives CASLQGSYEQYF. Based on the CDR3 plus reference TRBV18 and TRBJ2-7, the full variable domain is NAGVMQNPRHLVRRRGQEARLRCSPMKGHSHVYWYRQLPEEGLKFMVYLQKENIIDESGMPKERFSAEFPKEGPSILRIQQVVRGDSAAYFCASLQGSYEQYFGPGTRLTVT.